This TCR beta chain was sequenced in a study of blood T cell repertoires in COVID-19. Turning to the study itself: From the United States, Italy and Spain came samples of acute and convalescent COVID-19.

Libraries were prepared by immunoSEQ multiplex PCR; TCRdb keeps only in-frame clonotypes and omits some of them. The sample lists under 250,000 clones, 65% to 90% seen once, with approximately 9.1% in the top ten. The ends were cut back, 2 bases at V and 1 base at J, with 5 bases in the middle. CDR3 length equals 12 residues. Looked up from germline, CDR1 is SQVTM and CDR2 is ANQGSEA. The chain has TRBV29-1 and TRBJ1-1; D is unresolved. The clonotype originates from a woman aged 50 to 65 with acute COVID-19. The material sequenced was PBMCs or T cells enriched from blood (not recorded which). This CDR3 is CSVEIGNTEAFF. The CDR3 DNA reads TGCAGCGTTGAAATCGGGAACACTGAAGCTTTCTTT.